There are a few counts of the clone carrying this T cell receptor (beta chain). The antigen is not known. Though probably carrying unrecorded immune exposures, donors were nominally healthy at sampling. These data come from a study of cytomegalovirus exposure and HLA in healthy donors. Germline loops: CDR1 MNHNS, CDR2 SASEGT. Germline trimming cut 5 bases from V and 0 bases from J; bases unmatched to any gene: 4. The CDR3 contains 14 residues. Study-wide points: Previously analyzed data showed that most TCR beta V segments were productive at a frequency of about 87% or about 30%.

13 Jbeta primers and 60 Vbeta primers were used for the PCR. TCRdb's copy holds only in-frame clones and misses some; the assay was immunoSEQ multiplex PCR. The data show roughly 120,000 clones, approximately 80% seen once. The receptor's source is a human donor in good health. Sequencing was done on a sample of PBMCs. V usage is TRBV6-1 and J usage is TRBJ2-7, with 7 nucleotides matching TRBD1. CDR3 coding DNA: TGTGCCAGCAGTTGGGACAGTCTCTCCTACGAGCAGTACTTC. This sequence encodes CASSWDSLSYEQYF.